This T cell receptor (beta chain) was sequenced for a study of CD8 T cells in ankylosing spondylitis. Notes on the study in general: Disease-linked clones, CD8+, were relatively rare in peripheral blood. There was reportedly significant enrichment of clones that were disease-linked in matched ankylosing spondylitis synovial fluid. Among TCR beta sequences, a motif of under 10 highly homologous variants appeared characteristic of ankylosing spondylitis blood.

This clonotype was detected many times. Antigen: not known. This CDR3 is 17 amino acids long. The trim removed 4 bases at V and 0 bases at J, leaving 8 bases unmatched. In germline, CDR1 is SEHNR, CDR2 FQNEAQ (reference sequence). Quantitative 5'-RACE with molecular barcodes generated TCR beta libraries. Via MiXCR, TCRdb re-called the 5' RACE reads, giving one row per CDR3 protein. The sample holds about 220,000 distinct CDR3 sequences, 6% to 8% seen once. The chain couples TRBV7-9 to TRBJ2-7; TRBD2 aligns across 11 bases. The source is a male donor with ankylosing spondylitis. The sequencing input was blood, either unsorted or a sorted T cell fraction (not recorded which). The CDR3 protein is CASSSTSGTGFSYEQYF. The CDR3, as DNA: TGTGCCAGCAGCTCGACTAGCGGGACGGGCTTCTCCTACGAGCAGTACTTC. Supplemented by reference TRBV7-9 and TRBJ2-7, the full variable domain reads DTGVSQNPRHKITKRGQNVTFRCDPISEHNRLYWYRQTLGQGPEFLTYFQNEAQLEKSRLLSDRFSAERPKGSFSTLEIQRTEQGDSAMYLCASSSTSGTGFSYEQYFGPGTRLTVT.